This T cell receptor (beta chain) was obtained from a study of OX40 agonist ivuxolimab in advanced cancers. At the level of the study: With a range of roughly 20 to 80, age averaged 60 years, and approximately 83% were male.

In the case of this clone: Its antigen is not identified.

Sequencing used immunoSEQ multiplex PCR; TCRdb keeps in-frame clones, though not all of them. The profile covers 40,000 to 65,000 clones, with 80% to 85% appearing a single time and 4.6% taken by the ten largest. Whole-study findings and limits: At 0.1 to 3.0 mg/kg, clonal expansion of CD4+ and CD8+ blood T cells had occurred by week 6.

Patients were excluded for autoimmune disease history or systemic immunosuppression. CDR3 size: 14 residues. The germline V gene encodes CDR1 MNHNY and CDR2 SVGAGI (reference sequence). V trimming: 3 bases; J trimming: 4 bases; junction bases outside the gene matches: 3. The clonotype was recovered from an adult with an advanced solid tumor such as melanoma, head and neck, liver or kidney cancer. This material consisted of CD4+ or CD8+ T cells sorted from blood, taken in a trial of the OX40 agonist ivuxolimab. This chain uses TRBV6-6 with TRBJ2-1; 7 nucleotides agree with TRBD1. The CDR3: CASSYRDRYNEQFF. The CDR3 bases are TGTGCCAGCAGTTATCGGGACAGATACAATGAGCAGTTCTTC.